The present T cell receptor (beta chain) was sequenced within a study of blood T cell repertoires in COVID-19. Study-level background: Samples representing acute and convalescent COVID-19 were sourced from the United States, Italy and Spain.

V dropped 0 bases and J dropped 4 bases, with 2 bases sitting between them. The CDR3 totals 13 residues. The germline V gene has CDR1 SGHKS and CDR2 YYEKEE (reference sequence). Using immunoSEQ multiplex PCR, the repertoire was profiled, and TCRdb retains in-frame clones only, with some absent. The sample contains fewer than 300,000 clones, 88% of which appear only once. This rearrangement joins TRBV5-5 to TRBJ2-6; D is unresolved. This sequence was found in a man aged 60 to 75 who had recovered from COVID-19. The sequenced sample was peripheral blood. The CDR3 protein is CASSLAGANVLTF. The CDR3 DNA reads as TGTGCCAGCAGCTTGGCAGGGGCCAACGTCCTGACTTTC.